This is a list of T cell receptor beta chains from one sample in a study of blood T cell repertoires in COVID-19. TCRdb's table, derived via immunoSEQ multiplex PCR, lists solely in-frame clones and lacks some. The sample lists about 210,000 clones, roughly four fifths occurring once. Source material: peripheral blood. Receptor source: a woman aged 70-85 years with COVID-19, enrolled during active disease. Each CDR3 is given with its conserved first and last residue. Fields, in order: D gene, J gene, V gene, clone size, CDR3 DNA, CDR3 protein. The D gene is left open where the match is weak. Some rows have no size entry. The others give once, few or many, or a class for an expanded clone.

D gene: -; J gene: TRBJ1-5; V gene: TRBV3-1/TRBV3-2; clone size: -; CDR3 DNA: TGTGCCAGCAGCCAAGAGGGAGGTCAGAATCAGCCCCAGCATTTT; CDR3 protein: CASSQEGGQNQPQHF
D gene: -; J gene: TRBJ2-7; V gene: TRBV2; clone size: -; CDR3 DNA: TGTGCCAGCAGCCGAAACCCCTATAACACAGGGATCAACGAGCAGTACTTC; CDR3 protein: CASSRNPYNTGINEQYF
D gene: -; J gene: TRBJ2-4; V gene: TRBV25-1; clone size: -; CDR3 DNA: TGTGCCAGCAGTGAATTCGGGGTGGCCAAAAACATTCAGTACTTC; CDR3 protein: CASSEFGVAKNIQYF
D gene: -; J gene: TRBJ2-5; V gene: TRBV5-4; clone size: -; CDR3 DNA: TGTGCCAGCAGCCTGCGCGTAGGGACTGCAGAGACCCAGTACTTC; CDR3 protein: CASSLRVGTAETQYF
D gene: TRBD1; J gene: TRBJ2-3; V gene: TRBV9; clone size: once; CDR3 DNA: TGTGCCAGCAGCCCACAAGACAGGGTTCCAGATACGCAGTATTTT; CDR3 protein: CASSPQDRVPDTQYF
D gene: -; J gene: TRBJ2-3; V gene: TRBV27; clone size: -; CDR3 DNA: TGTGCCAGCAGTTTATCGGAGAAAGATACGCAGTATTTT; CDR3 protein: CASSLSEKDTQYF
D gene: TRBD2; J gene: TRBJ2-1; V gene: TRBV11-3; clone size: -; CDR3 DNA: TGTGCCAGCAAACCTAGCGGGACGGCCTACAATGAGCAGTTCTTC; CDR3 protein: CASKPSGTAYNEQFF
D gene: TRBD1; J gene: TRBJ2-3; V gene: TRBV15; clone size: -; CDR3 DNA: TGTGCCACCAGTCGGGGGGGGACAGGGGCCACAGATACGCAGTATTTT; CDR3 protein: CATSRGGTGATDTQYF
D gene: -; J gene: TRBJ2-1; V gene: TRBV13; clone size: -; CDR3 DNA: TGTGCCAGCAGCCCCACAGCAGCTGGCGAACAGTTCTTC; CDR3 protein: CASSPTAAGEQFF
D gene: -; J gene: TRBJ1-1; V gene: TRBV27; clone size: -; CDR3 DNA: TGTGCCAGCAGTTTAGCGGGGGCTCGGACTGAAGCTTTCTTT; CDR3 protein: CASSLAGARTEAFF
D gene: TRBD1; J gene: TRBJ1-5; V gene: TRBV19; clone size: few; CDR3 DNA: TGTGCCAGTACCGGGACAGGCGCCTTAGGGCAGCCCCAGCATTTT; CDR3 protein: CASTGTGALGQPQHF
D gene: -; J gene: TRBJ1-5; V gene: TRBV28; clone size: -; CDR3 DNA: TGTGCCAGCACAGGGTTCGATCAGCCCCAGCATTTT; CDR3 protein: CASTGFDQPQHF
D gene: TRBD1; J gene: TRBJ1-5; V gene: TRBV2; clone size: -; CDR3 DNA: TGTGCCAGCAGTTCCGACAGGGACAATCAGCCCCAGCATTTT; CDR3 protein: CASSSDRDNQPQHF